Listed here are 15 T cell receptor beta chains from one sample, sequenced in a study of blood T cell repertoires in COVID-19. This table comes from immunoSEQ multiplex PCR, and its TCRdb copy is limited to in-frame clones, with some not included. The sample includes 60,000 to 90,000 clones, roughly 84% of them seen just once. The source material was peripheral blood. All receptors derive from a man between 50 and 59 years old with acute or convalescent COVID-19.

This clone was seen just once. In DNA form, the CDR3 reads TGTGCCAGCAGCTTAATAATAGCGGGAGGTGGGGAGCTGTTTTTT. This gives the protein CASSLIIAGGGELFF. The chain joins TRBV7-2 to TRBJ2-2; 10 bases are a match to TRBD2. The CDR3 has 15 residues. With V trimmed by 2 bases and J by 8 bases, 5 bases remained unmatched. CDR1 is SGHTA, CDR2 FQGNSA, per germline. Based on the CDR3 plus reference TRBV7-2 and TRBJ2-2, the full variable domain is GAGVSQSPSNKVTEKGKDVELRCDPISGHTALYWYRQSLGQGLEFLIYFQGNSAPDKSGLPSDRFSAERTGGSVSTLTIQRTQQEDSAVYLCASSLIIAGGGELFFGEGSRLTVL.

This chain uses TRBV4-1 with TRBJ2-7; the D gene is possibly TRBD1 (8 bases). Deletions cut 1 base from V and 2 bases from J, with 15 bases between. Germline V CDR1 and CDR2: MGHRA, YSYEKL. The CDR3 loop spans 16 amino acids. The chain's CDR3 is CASSQVATGGAYEQYF. CDR3 in DNA: TGCGCCAGCAGCCAAGTGGCAACAGGGGGGGCCTACGAGCAGTACTTC.

The chain carries TRBV7-7 and TRBJ2-7; TRBD2 agrees at 13 bases. The germline gives CDR1 SSHAT, CDR2 FNYEAQ (reference sequence). The J segment lost 3 bases and the V segment lost 5 bases, leaving 4 bases of the junction unmatched. The CDR3 sequence is 15 residues long. The CDR3 DNA is TGTGCCAGCAGCCCCACTAGCGGGGGGGACTACGAGCAGTACTTC. Its protein product is CASSPTSGGDYEQYF.

The chain carries TRBV29-1 and TRBJ2-5; 10 nucleotides line up with TRBD1. The germline V gene encodes CDR1 SQVTM and CDR2 ANQGSEA. This CDR3 has 13 residues. The J segment lost 4 bases and the V segment lost 6 bases, leaving 5 bases of the junction unmatched. Written as DNA, the CDR3 is TGCAGCGTGCAGGGGACAGGGGCAGAGACCCAGTACTTC. It codes for CSVQGTGAETQYF.

The chain links TRBV7-2 to TRBJ2-5, with D uncertain. Germline V gene sequence: CDR1 SGHTA, CDR2 FQGNSA. The V and J ends lost 4 bases and 0 bases respectively, with 6 bases between them. The CDR3 consists of 13 residues. The DNA for the CDR3 is TGTGCCAGCAGCTCCACTTACCAAGAGACCCAGTACTTC. Translation gives CASSSTYQETQYF.

This rearrangement joins TRBV7-3 to TRBJ1-1; D gene uncertain. The CDR3 totals 13 residues. In germline, CDR1 is SGHTA, CDR2 FQGTGA. Trimming removed 2 bases at V and 1 base at J, with 5 bases between. CDR3 sequence (DNA): TGTGCCAGCAGCTTAGGGAGGAACACTGAAGCTTTCTTT. Translation: CASSLGRNTEAFF.

This clone was counted a few times. This chain connects TRBV4-1 to TRBJ1-6; D perhaps matches TRBD1 (5 bases). CDR3 length equals 17 residues. Germline V gene sequence: CDR1 MGHRA, CDR2 YSYEKL. With 0 bases removed from V and 11 bases from J, the gap between germline ends came to 20 bases. CDR3 sequence: CASSQEGTDFSRAPLHF. CDR3 coding DNA: TGCGCCAGCAGCCAAGAAGGGACTGACTTTTCCCGAGCACCCCTCCACTTT.

This chain joins TRBV7-2 and TRBJ1-1; 8 positions match TRBD1. CDR3 length equals 15 residues. CDR1 SGHTA and CDR2 FQGNSA come from the germline V gene. Losses at the gene ends were 7 bases for V and 0 bases for J; bases not matched to a gene: 7. The CDR3 reads CASTSGGPLNTEAFF. The CDR3 DNA reads as TGTGCCAGCACCTCAGGGGGCCCTTTGAACACTGAAGCTTTCTTT.

This sequence joins TRBV7-2 and TRBJ1-5, with D perhaps matching TRBD1 (5 bases). V lost 4 bases, J lost 8 bases, and 12 bases lay in between. Germline CDR1 SGHTA, CDR2 FQGNSA. There are 13 residues in the CDR3. CDR3 in amino acids: CASSSDLREPQHF. The CDR3 DNA sequence: TGTGCCAGCAGCTCCGACCTCAGGGAGCCCCAGCATTTT.

The rearrangement uses TRBV5-4 and TRBJ1-2; D is perhaps TRBD1 (5 bases). The CDR3 covers 12 residues. Trimming took off 3 bases at V and 4 bases at J, with 7 bases between the two ends. Germline V CDR1 and CDR2: SGHNT, YYREEE (reference sequence). In DNA, the CDR3 is TGTGCCAGCAGCTCCGACAGCTATGGCTACACCTTC. This codes for CASSSDSYGYTF.

The chain couples TRBV28 to TRBJ2-7; TRBD2 aligns across 7 bases. Germline V gives CDR1 MDHEN, CDR2 SYDVKM. CDR3 length: 16 amino acids. Unmatched junction bases numbered 13, after V lost 5 bases and J lost 3 bases. CDR3: CASSLPRGGLGYEQYF. The CDR3 DNA reads as TGTGCCAGCAGTCTCCCTCGGGGAGGGTTAGGCTACGAGCAGTACTTC.

This clone has a single count. The chain joins TRBV23-1 to TRBJ1-1, with TRBD1 matching 8 bases. TRBV23-1 is given ORF status, its function remaining uncertain. This CDR3 spans 15 amino acids. The ends lost 4 bases at V and 4 bases at J; junction bases unmatched: 8. In DNA form, the CDR3 reads TGCGCCAGCAGTCGGGTGACAGGGGTGATCACTGAAGCTTTCTTT. Its protein is CASSRVTGVITEAFF.

The CDR3 nucleotides are TGTGCCTCACACCCGACTAGCGGGAGGGAGTACGAGCAGTACTTC. Translating it yields CASHPTSGREYEQYF. The genes are TRBV28 and TRBJ2-7, with 14 bases fitting TRBD2. Germline V CDR1 and CDR2: MDHEN, SYDVKM. V lost 11 bases to trimming and J lost 4 bases; unmatched junction nucleotides: 10. The CDR3 is 15 amino acids. Drawing the rest from reference TRBV28 and TRBJ2-7, the complete variable domain is DVKVTQSSRYLVKRTGEKVFLECVQDMDHENMFWYRQDPGLGLRLIYFSYDVKMKEKGDIPEGYSVSREKKERFSLILESASTNQTSMYLCASHPTSGREYEQYFGPGTRLTVT.

The gene calls are TRBV3-1 (or the pseudogene TRBV3-2) and TRBJ2-1, with a weak D call TRBD1 (6 bases). This CDR3 has 15 amino acids. Germline CDR1 LGHDT, CDR2 YNNKEL (reference sequence). The ends were cut back, 1 base at V and 8 bases at J, with 15 bases in the middle. CDR3: CASSQAFWGRHEQFF. CDR3 bases: TGTGCCAGCAGCCAAGCTTTCTGGGGGCGCCATGAGCAGTTCTTC.

The gene calls are TRBV2 and TRBJ1-1, with D unclear. V lost 8 bases to trimming and J lost 1 base, with 8 bases between them. Germline CDR1 and CDR2: SNHLY and FYNNEI. CDR3 length: 12 residues. CDR3 protein: CASSGGNTEAFF. CDR3 coding DNA: TGTGCCAGCTCTGGCGGGAACACTGAAGCTTTCTTT.